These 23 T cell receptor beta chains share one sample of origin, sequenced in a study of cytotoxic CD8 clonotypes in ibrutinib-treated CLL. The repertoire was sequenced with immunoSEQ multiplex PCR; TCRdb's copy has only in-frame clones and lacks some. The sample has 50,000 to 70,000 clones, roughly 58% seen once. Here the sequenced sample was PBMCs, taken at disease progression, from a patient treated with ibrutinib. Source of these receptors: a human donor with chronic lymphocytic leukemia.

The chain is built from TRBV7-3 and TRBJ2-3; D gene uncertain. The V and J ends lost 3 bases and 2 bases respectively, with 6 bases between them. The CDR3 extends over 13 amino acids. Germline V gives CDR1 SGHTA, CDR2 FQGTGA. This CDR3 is CASSFGATDTQYF. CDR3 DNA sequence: TGTGCCAGCAGCTTTGGCGCCACAGATACGCAGTATTTT.

CDR3 DNA sequence: TGTGCCAGCAGACCCCCGTGGGGGGAGGGCACAGATACGCAGTATTTT. It yields the protein CASRPPWGEGTDTQYF. The rearrangement uses TRBV2 and TRBJ2-3, with D possibly matching TRBD2 (6 bases). Germline-derived CDR1 and CDR2 are SNHLY and FYNNEI. Trimming pared 6 bases from V and 1 base from J, leaving 17 bases between. This CDR3 is built from 16 residues. The complete variable domain, with remaining parts taken from reference TRBV2 and TRBJ2-3, reads EPEVTQTPSHQVTQMGQEVILRCVPISNHLYFYWYRQILGQKVEFLVSFYNNEISEKSEIFDDQFSVERPDGSNFTLKIRSTKLEDSAMYFCASRPPWGEGTDTQYFGPGTRLTVL.

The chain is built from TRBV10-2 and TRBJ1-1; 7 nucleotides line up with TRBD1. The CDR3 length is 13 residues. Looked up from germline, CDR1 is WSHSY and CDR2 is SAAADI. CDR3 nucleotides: TGCGCGAGCCGGGACAGCGGGAACACTGAAGCTTTCTTT. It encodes CASRDSGNTEAFF.

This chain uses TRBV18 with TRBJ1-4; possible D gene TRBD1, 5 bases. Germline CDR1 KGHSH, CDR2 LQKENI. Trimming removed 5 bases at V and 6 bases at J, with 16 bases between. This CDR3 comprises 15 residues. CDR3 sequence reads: CASSSQAGRDEKLFF. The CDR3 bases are TGTGCCAGCTCATCTCAGGCGGGGCGGGATGAAAAACTGTTTTTT.

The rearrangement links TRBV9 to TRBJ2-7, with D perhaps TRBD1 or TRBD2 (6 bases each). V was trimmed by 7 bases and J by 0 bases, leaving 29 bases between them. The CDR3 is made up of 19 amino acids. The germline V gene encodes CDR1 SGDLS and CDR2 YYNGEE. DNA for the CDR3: TGTGCCAGCTCCCCACAGGTCACAGGGTGGCGGGAAAGCTCCTACGAGCAGTACTTC. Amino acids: CASSPQVTGWRESSYEQYF.

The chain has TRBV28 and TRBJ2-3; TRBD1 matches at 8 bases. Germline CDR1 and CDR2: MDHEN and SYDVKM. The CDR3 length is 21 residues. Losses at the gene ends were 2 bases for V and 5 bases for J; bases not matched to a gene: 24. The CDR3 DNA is TGTGCCAGCAGTTTAAGACCGTTCAGTTTGGTGTCTCGACAGGGGAAAGATACGCAGTATTTT. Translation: CASSLRPFSLVSRQGKDTQYF.

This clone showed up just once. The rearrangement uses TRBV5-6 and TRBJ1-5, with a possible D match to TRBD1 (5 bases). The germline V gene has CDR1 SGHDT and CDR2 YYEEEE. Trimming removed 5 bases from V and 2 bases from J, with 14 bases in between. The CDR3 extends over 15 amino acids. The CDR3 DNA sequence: TGTGCCAGCAGTAGGACAACAATGGGCAATCAGCCCCAGCATTTT. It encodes CASSRTTMGNQPQHF.

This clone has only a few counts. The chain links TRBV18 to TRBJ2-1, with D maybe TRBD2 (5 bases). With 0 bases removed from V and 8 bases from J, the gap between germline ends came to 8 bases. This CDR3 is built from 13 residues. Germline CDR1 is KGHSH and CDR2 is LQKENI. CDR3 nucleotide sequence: TGTGCCAGCTCACCACCGTCGAGGGATGAGCAGTTCTTC. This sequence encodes CASSPPSRDEQFF.

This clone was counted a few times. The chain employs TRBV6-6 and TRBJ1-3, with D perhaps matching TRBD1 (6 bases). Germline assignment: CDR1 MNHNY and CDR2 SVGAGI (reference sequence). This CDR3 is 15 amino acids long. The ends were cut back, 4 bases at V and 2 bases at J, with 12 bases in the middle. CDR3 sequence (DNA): TGTGCCAGCAGTTTCGGGGGGCTTCCTGGAAACACCATATATTTT. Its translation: CASSFGGLPGNTIYF.

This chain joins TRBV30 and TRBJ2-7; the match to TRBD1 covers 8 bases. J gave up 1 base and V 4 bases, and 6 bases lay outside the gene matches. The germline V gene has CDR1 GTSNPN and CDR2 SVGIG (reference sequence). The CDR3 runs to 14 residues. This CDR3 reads CAWNRGIVSYEQYF. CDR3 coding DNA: TGTGCCTGGAACAGGGGGATTGTATCCTACGAGCAGTACTTC.

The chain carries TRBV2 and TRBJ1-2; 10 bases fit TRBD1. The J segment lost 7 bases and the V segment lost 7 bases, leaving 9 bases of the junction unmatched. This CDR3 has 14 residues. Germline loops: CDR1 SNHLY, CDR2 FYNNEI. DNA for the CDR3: TGTGCCAGCAAGAGGACAGGGGGGGATCGTGGCTACACCTTC. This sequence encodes CASKRTGGDRGYTF.

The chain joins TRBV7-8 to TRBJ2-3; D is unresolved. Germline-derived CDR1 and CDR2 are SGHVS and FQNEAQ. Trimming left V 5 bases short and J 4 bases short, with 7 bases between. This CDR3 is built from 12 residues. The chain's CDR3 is CASSPPADTQYF. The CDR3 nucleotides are TGTGCCAGCAGCCCCCCCGCAGATACGCAGTATTTT.

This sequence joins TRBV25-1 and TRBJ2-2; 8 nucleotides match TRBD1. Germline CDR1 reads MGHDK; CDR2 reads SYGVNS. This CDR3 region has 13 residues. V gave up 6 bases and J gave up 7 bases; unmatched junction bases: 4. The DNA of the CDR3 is TGTGCCAGCAGGGACAGGGTGTTCGGGGAGCTGTTTTTT. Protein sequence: CASRDRVFGELFF.

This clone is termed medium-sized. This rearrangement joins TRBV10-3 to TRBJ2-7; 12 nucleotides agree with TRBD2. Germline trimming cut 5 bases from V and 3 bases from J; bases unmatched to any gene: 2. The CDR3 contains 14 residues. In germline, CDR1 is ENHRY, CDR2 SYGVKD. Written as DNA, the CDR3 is TGTGCCATCAGTACTAGCGGGGGGAACTACGAGCAGTACTTC. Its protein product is CAISTSGGNYEQYF.

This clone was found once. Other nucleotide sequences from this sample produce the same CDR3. CDR3 nucleotide sequence: TGTGCCAGCAGTTACGGGGGTTCTGGGGCCAACGTCCTGACTTTC. Its protein is CASSYGGSGANVLTF. This chain joins TRBV6-5 and TRBJ2-6; D may match TRBD1 or TRBD2 (5 bases each). CDR3 length equals 15 residues. From germline, CDR1 is MNHEY and CDR2 SVGAGI. V was clipped by 2 bases and J by 1 base, with 6 bases between them.

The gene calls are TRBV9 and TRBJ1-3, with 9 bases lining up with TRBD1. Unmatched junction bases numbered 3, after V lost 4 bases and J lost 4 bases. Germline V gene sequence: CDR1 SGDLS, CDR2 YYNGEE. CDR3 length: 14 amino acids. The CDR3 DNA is TGTGCCAGCAGCACCGGGACAGGGGGAAACACCATATATTTT. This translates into CASSTGTGGNTIYF.

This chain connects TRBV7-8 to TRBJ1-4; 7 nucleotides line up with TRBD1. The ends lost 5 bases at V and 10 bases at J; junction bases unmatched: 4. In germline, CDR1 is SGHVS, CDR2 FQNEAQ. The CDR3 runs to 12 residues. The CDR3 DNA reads TGTGCCAGCAGCAACGCAGGGGGAAAACTGTTTTTT. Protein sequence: CASSNAGGKLFF. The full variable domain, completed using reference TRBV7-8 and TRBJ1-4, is GAGVSQSPRYKVAKRGQDVALRCDPISGHVSLFWYQQALGQGPEFLTYFQNEAQLDKSGLPSDRFFAERPEGSVSTLKIQRTQQEDSAVYLCASSNAGGKLFFGSGTQLSVL.

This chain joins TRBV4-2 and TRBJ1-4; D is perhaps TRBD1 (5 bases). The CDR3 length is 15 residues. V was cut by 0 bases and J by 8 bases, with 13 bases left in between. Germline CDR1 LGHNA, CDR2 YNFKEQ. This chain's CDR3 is CASSQDRGAEEKLFF. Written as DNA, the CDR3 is TGTGCCAGCAGCCAAGATAGAGGGGCCGAGGAAAAACTGTTTTTT.

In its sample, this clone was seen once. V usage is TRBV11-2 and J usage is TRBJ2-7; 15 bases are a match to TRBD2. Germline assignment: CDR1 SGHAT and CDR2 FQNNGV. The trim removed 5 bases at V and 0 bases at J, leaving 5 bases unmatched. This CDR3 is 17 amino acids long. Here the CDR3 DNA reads TGTGCCAGCAGCACGGGACTAGCGGGAGGAAGCTCCTACGAGCAGTACTTC. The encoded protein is CASSTGLAGGSSYEQYF.

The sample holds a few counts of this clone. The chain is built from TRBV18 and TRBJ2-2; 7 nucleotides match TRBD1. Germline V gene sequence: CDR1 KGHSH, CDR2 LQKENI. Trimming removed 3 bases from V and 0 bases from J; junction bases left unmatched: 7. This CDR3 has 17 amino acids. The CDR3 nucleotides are TGTGCCAGCTCACCGTGGGTGGGACAGTCGAACACCGGGGAGCTGTTTTTT. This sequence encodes CASSPWVGQSNTGELFF.

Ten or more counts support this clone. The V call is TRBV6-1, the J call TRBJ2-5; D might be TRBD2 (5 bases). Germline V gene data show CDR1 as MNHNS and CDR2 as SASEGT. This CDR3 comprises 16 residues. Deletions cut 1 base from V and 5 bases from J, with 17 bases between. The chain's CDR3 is CASSEEASPPGETQYF. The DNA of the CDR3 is TGTGCCAGCAGTGAAGAGGCTAGCCCCCCGGGGGAGACCCAGTACTTC.

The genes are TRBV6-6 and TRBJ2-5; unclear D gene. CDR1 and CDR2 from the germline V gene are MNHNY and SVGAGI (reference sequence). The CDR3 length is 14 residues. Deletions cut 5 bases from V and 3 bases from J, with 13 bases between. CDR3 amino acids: CASSKDTTEETQYF. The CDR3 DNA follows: TGTGCCAGCAGTAAAGATACAACGGAAGAGACCCAGTACTTC.

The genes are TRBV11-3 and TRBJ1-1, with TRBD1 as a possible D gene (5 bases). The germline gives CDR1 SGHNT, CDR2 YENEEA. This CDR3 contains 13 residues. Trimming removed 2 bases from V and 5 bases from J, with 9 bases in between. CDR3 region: CASSLKEGTEAFF. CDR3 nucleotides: TGTGCCAGCAGCTTAAAGGAGGGGACTGAAGCTTTCTTT.